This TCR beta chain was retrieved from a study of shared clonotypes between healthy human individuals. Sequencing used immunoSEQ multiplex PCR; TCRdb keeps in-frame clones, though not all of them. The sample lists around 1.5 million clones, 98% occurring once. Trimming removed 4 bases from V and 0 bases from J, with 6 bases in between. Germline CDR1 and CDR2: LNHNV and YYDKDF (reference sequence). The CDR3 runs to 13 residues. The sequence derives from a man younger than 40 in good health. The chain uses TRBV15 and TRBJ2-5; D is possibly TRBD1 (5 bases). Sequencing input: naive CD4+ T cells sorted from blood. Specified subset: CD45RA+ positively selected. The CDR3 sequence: CATSTGYQETQYF. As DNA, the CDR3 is TGTGCCACCAGCACAGGGTACCAAGAGACCCAGTACTTC.